This TCR beta chain was sequenced for a study of cytomegalovirus exposure and HLA in healthy donors. CDR3 length: 15 residues. The germline CDR1 and CDR2 sequences are MDHEN and SYDVKM. The J segment lost 0 bases and the V segment lost 7 bases, leaving 7 bases of the junction unmatched. Primers for the PCR totalled 60 Vbeta and 13 Jbeta. Clones were read by immunoSEQ multiplex PCR, and TCRdb kept only the in-frame ones, dropping some. The sample lists approximately 170,000 clones; 71% were seen once. In regard to this clone: Its antigen remains unknown.

Study observations and caveats: Common viral pathogens seemed, in a later analysis, to connect with several of the most significant clusters. Reported findings show TCR beta sequences accurately forecast HLA-A and HLA-B alleles in most subjects.

The sample comprised PBMCs. The genes are TRBV28 and TRBJ1-2; 8 bases fit TRBD1. The TCR sequence derives from a girl aged 10-17 years in good health and CMV-seronegative. The CDR3 DNA follows: TGTGCCAGCATACCGGGACAGGCCACTAACTATGGCTACACCTTC. This encodes CASIPGQATNYGYTF.